This T cell receptor (beta chain) was sequenced in a study of blood T cells in healthy people across ages. Sample-barcoded 5' priming and a J-beta primer mix drove a second PCR of roughly 6 to 12 cycles. Each TCR beta cDNA got a 12-nucleotide random molecular identifier. TCRdb itself ran the 5' RACE reads through MiXCR, one entry per CDR3 protein. The sample has around 750,000 distinct CDR3 sequences, 50% to 65% seen once; the top ten hold about 42%. This CDR3 spans 14 amino acids. Germline CDR1 reads ENHRY; CDR2 reads SYGVKD. Deletions cut 0 bases from V and 14 bases from J, with 18 bases between. Each donor was a healthy Caucasian individual from Russia, aged roughly 6 to 90.

This sequence joins TRBV10-3 and TRBJ2-3; D gene ambiguous. This sequence originates from a man of 80 years or more in good health. Sequencing used blood. The CDR3 reads CAISESIGERYAYF. The CDR3 nucleotides are TGTGCCATCAGTGAGTCGATTGGCGAAAGATACGCGTATTTT.